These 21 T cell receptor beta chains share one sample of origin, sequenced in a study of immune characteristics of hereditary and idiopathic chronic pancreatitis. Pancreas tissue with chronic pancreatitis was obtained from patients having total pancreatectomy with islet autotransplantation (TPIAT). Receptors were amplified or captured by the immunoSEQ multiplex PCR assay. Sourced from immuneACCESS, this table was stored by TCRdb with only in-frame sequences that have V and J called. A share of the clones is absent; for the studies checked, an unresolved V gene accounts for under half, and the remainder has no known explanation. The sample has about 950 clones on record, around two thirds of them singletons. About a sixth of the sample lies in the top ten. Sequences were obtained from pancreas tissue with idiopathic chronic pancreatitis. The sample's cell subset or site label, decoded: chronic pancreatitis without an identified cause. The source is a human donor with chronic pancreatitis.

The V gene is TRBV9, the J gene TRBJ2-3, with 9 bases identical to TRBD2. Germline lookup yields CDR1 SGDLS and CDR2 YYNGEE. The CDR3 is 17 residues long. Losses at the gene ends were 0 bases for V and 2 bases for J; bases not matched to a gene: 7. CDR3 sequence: CASSVEAAGGHTDTQYF. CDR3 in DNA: TGTGCCAGCAGCGTAGAGGCCGCGGGAGGGCACACAGATACGCAGTATTTT.

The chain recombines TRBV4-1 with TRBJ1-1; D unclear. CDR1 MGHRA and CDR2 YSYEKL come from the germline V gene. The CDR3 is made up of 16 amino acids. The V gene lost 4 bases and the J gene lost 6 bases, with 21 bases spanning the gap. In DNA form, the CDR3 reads TGCGCCAGCAGCCCGAGCCTCCCCGGTGGGCGTTCTGAAGCTTTCTTT. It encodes CASSPSLPGGRSEAFF.

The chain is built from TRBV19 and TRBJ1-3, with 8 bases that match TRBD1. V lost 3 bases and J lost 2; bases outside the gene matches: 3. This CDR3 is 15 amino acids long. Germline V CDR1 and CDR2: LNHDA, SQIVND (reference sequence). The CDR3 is CASSMTGEAGNTIYF. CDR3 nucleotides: TGTGCCAGTAGTATGACAGGGGAAGCTGGAAACACCATATATTTT.

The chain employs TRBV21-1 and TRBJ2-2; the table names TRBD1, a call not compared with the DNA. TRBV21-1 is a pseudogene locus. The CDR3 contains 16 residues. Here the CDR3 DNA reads TGTGCCAGCAGCGTTGAGGGACAGGGTATTACCGGGGAGCTGTTTTTT. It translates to CASSVEGQGITGELFF.

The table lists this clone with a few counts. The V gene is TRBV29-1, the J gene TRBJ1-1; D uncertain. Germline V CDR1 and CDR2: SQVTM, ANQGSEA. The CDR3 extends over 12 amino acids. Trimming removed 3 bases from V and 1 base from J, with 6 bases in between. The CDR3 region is CSVDSGNTEAFF. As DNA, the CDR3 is TGCAGCGTTGATTCGGGGAACACTGAAGCTTTCTTT.

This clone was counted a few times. CDR3 nucleotide sequence: TGTGCCAGCAGCTCAGACGGAAACACAGATACGCAGTATTTT. The encoded protein is CASSSDGNTDTQYF. This chain links TRBV7-8 with TRBJ2-3; D is uncertain. Germline V lookup: CDR1 SGHVS, CDR2 FQNEAQ. The CDR3 runs 14 residues. V was shortened by 4 bases and J by 2 bases, with 10 bases between the two germline ends.

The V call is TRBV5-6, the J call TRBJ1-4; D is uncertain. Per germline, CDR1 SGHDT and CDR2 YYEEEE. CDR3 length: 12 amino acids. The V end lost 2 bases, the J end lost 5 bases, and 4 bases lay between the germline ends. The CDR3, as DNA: TGTGCCAGCAGCTTCTTGAATGAAAAACTGTTTTTT. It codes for CASSFLNEKLFF. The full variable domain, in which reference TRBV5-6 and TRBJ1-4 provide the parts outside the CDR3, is DAGVTQSPTHLIKTRGQQVTLRCSPKSGHDTVSWYQQALGQGPQFIFQYYEEEERQRGNFPDRFSGHQFPNYSSELNVNALLLGDSALYLCASSFLNEKLFFGSGTQLSVL.

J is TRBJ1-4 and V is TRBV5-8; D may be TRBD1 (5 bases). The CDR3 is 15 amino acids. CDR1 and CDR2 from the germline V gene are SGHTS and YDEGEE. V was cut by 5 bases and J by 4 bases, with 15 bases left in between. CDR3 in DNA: TGTGCCAGCAGGTCCCGCAGGGTGAATAATGAAAAACTGTTTTTT. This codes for CASRSRRVNNEKLFF.

CDR3: CASSLIGGIGFGANVLTF. In DNA form, the CDR3 reads TGTGCCAGCAGCTTGATCGGGGGAATAGGCTTTGGGGCCAACGTCCTGACTTTC. The chain has TRBV5-4 and TRBJ2-6; TRBD2 might be the D (6 bases). The CDR3 has 18 residues. Germline V gives CDR1 SGHNT, CDR2 YYREEE (reference sequence). Trimming took off 1 base at V and 3 bases at J, with 17 bases between the two ends.

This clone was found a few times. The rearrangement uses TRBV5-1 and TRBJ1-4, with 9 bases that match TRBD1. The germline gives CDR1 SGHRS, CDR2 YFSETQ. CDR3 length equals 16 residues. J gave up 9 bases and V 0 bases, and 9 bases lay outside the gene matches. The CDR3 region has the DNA TGCGCCAGCAGCTTGGCCGTGGGACAGGGTATTAAAAAACTGTTTTTT. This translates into CASSLAVGQGIKKLFF.

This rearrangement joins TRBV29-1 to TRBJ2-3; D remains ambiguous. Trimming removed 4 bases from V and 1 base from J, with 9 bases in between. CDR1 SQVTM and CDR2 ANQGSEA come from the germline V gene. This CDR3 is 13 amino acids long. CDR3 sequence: CSVVGQGTDTQYF. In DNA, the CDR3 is TGCAGCGTTGTAGGGCAGGGCACAGATACGCAGTATTTT.

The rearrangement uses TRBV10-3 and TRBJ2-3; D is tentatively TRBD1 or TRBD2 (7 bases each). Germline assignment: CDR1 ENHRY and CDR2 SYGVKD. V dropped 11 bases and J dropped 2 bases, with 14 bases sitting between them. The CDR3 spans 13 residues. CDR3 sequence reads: CALGGTVTDTQYF. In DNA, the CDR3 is TGTGCCCTGGGGGGGACAGTCACAGATACGCAGTATTTT.

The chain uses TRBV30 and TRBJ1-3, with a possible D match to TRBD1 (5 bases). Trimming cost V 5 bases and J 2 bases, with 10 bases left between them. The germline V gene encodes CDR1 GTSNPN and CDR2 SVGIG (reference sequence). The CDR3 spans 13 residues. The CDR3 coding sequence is TGTGCCTGGCACAGGCTTACTGGAAACACCATATATTTT. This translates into CAWHRLTGNTIYF. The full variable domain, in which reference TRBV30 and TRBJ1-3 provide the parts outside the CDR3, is SQTIHQWPATLVQPVGSPLSLECTVEGTSNPNLYWYRQAAGRGLQLLFYSVGIGQISSEVPQNLSASRPQDRQFILSSKKLLLSDSGFYLCAWHRLTGNTIYFGEGSWLTVV.

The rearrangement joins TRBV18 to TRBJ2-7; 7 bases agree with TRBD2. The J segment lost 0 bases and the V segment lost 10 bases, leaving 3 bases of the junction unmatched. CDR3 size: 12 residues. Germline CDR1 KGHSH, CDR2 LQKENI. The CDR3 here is CATGGSSYEQYF. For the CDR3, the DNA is TGTGCCACCGGGGGGAGCTCCTACGAGCAGTACTTC.

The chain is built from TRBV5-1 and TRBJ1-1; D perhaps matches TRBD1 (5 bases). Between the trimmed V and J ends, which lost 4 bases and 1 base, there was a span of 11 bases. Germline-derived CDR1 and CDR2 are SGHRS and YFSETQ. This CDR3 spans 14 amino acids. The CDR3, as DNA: TGCGCCAGCAGCCCCGACAGTGCGAACACTGAAGCTTTCTTT. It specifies CASSPDSANTEAFF. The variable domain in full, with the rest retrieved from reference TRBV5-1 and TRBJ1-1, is KAGVTQTPRYLIKTRGQQVTLSCSPISGHRSVSWYQQTPGQGLQFLFEYFSETQRNKGNFPGRFSGRQFSNSRSEMNVSTLELGDSALYLCASSPDSANTEAFFGQGTRLTVV.

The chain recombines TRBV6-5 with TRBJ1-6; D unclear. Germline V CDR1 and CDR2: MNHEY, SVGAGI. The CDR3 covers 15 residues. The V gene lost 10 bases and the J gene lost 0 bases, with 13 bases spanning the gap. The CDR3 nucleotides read TGTGCCACTCACCGGCAGAGCTCCTATAATTCACCCCTCCACTTT. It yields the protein CATHRQSSYNSPLHF.

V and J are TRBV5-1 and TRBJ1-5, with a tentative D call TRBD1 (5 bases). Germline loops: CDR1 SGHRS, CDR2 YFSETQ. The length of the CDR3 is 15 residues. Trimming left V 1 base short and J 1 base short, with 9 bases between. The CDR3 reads CASSLRGGSNQPQHF. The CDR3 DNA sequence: TGCGCCAGCAGCTTGCGGGGGGGGAGCAATCAGCCCCAGCATTTT.

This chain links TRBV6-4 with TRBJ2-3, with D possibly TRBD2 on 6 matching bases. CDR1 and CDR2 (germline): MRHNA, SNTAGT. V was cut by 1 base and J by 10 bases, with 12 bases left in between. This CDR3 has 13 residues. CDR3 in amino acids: CASSDFLGGSQYF. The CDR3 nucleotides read TGTGCCAGCAGTGACTTCCTAGGAGGGTCGCAGTATTTT.

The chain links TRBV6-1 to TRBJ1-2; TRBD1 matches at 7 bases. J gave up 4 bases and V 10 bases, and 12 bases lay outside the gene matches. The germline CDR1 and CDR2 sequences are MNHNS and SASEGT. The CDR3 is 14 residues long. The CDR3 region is CATPTGTGGYGYTF. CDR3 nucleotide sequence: TGTGCCACACCGACAGGGACTGGCGGCTATGGCTACACCTTC.

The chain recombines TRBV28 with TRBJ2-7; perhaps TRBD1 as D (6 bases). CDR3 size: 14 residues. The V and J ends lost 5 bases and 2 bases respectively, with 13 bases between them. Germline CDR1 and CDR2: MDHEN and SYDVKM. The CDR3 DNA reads TGTGCCAGCAGTCGCGGGCAGGGGACCTACGAGCAGTACTTC. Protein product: CASSRGQGTYEQYF.

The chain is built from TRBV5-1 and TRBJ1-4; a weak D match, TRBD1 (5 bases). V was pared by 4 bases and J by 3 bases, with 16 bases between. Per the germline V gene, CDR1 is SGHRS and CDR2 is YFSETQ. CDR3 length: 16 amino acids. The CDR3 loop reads CASSAQVGTSNEKLFF. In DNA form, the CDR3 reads TGCGCCAGCAGCGCCCAAGTTGGGACCTCTAATGAAAAACTGTTTTTT.